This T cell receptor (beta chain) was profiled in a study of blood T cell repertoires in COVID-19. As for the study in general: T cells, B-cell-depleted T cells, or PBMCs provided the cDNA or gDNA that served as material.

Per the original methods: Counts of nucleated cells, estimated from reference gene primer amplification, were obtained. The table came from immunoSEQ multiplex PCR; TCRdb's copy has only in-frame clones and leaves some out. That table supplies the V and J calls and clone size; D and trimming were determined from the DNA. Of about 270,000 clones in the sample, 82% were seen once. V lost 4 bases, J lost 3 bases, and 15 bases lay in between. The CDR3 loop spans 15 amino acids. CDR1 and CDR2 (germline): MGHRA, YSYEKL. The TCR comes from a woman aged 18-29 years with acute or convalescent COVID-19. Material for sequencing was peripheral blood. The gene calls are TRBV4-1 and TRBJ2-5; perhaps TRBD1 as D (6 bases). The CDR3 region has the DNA TGCGCCAGCAGCCTTGCGTGGACAGAGAAAGAGACCCAGTACTTC. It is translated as CASSLAWTEKETQYF.